This T cell receptor (beta chain) was retrieved from a study of T cell changes during pregnancy in multiple sclerosis. Repertoires were generated with immunoSEQ multiplex PCR, while TCRdb's copy carries only in-frame clones and drops some. The sample has tens of thousands of clones, about 92% seen once. Germline assignment: CDR1 LGHNA and CDR2 YSLEER. V shed 0 bases, J shed 2 bases, and the junction held 5 bases outside the gene matches. The CDR3 covers 16 residues. J is TRBJ2-7 and V is TRBV4-3; 9 positions agree with TRBD2. Sequences were derived from peripheral blood, sampled after pregnancy. The receptor was derived from a female donor with multiple sclerosis, enrolled in a pregnancy study. CDR3 in amino acids: CASSQDWREGAYEQYF. CDR3 DNA sequence: TGCGCCAGCAGCCAAGATTGGCGGGAGGGCGCCTACGAGCAGTACTTC.